The 21 T cell receptor beta chains listed next were all sequenced from one sample in a study of blood T cells in healthy people across ages. A second PCR, run for about 7 to 12 cycles, used a sample-barcoded 5' primer plus a J-beta primer mix. TCRdb re-called the 5' RACE reads through MiXCR, storing one row per CDR3 protein. The data show hundreds of thousands of distinct CDR3 sequences, with 20% to 25% seen just once and more than 3% held by the top ten. The source material was blood. Receptors originate from a man aged 65 to 85 in good health.

The chain carries TRBV20-1 and TRBJ2-7, with a possible D match to TRBD1 (6 bases). From germline, CDR1 is DFQATT and CDR2 SNEGSKA (reference sequence). The length of the CDR3 is 12 residues. V lost 6 bases to trimming and J lost 6 bases, with 15 bases between them. DNA of the CDR3: TGCAGTGCAAACAGGGACATGACCGAGCAGTACTTC. Its translation is CSANRDMTEQYF.

The rearrangement uses TRBV6-1 and TRBJ2-1; 12 bases fit TRBD2. The J segment lost 8 bases and the V segment lost 2 bases, leaving 4 bases of the junction unmatched. The CDR3 is 15 amino acids. Germline assignment: CDR1 MNHNS and CDR2 SASEGT. The CDR3: CASSEMTSGSDEQFF. DNA for the CDR3: TGTGCCAGCAGTGAAATGACTAGCGGGAGTGATGAGCAGTTCTTC.

The V call is TRBV10-2, the J call TRBJ1-1; tentatively, D is TRBD1 (5 bases). V lost 3 bases and J lost 0, with 8 bases in between. Germline lookup yields CDR1 WSHSY and CDR2 SAAADI. The CDR3 has 14 amino acids. CDR3 sequence reads: CASSEPGLNTEAFF. The CDR3 DNA is TGCGCCAGCAGTGAACCAGGGTTGAACACTGAAGCTTTCTTT.

There are a few counts of this clonotype. This chain joins TRBV28 and TRBJ2-3; D is undetermined. The CDR3 length is 12 residues. The V gene's germline CDR1 is MDHEN and CDR2 SYDVKM. Trimming removed 6 bases from V and 11 bases from J, with 15 bases in between. This chain's CDR3 is CASSQPRTLQYF. The CDR3 bases are TGTGCCAGCAGCCAGCCTCGGACCCTGCAGTATTTT.

The chain uses TRBV5-1 and TRBJ2-5, with 9 bases lining up with TRBD2. V shed 0 bases and J 2 bases; nucleotides not matched to a gene: 5. Germline V gene sequence: CDR1 SGHRS, CDR2 YFSETQ. There are 16 residues in the CDR3. Here the CDR3 DNA reads TGCGCCAGCAGCTTGGGCCCGACTAGCGGACAAGAGACCCAGTACTTC. It codes for CASSLGPTSGQETQYF.

The chain joins TRBV5-1 to TRBJ2-6; D tentatively reads TRBD1 or TRBD2 (6 bases each). The V and J ends lost 0 bases and 3 bases respectively, with 13 bases between them. CDR3 length: 17 residues. CDR1 and CDR2 (germline): SGHRS, YFSETQ. The CDR3: CASSLVPGAGGANVLTF. Written as DNA, the CDR3 is TGCGCCAGCAGCTTGGTTCCGGGGGCAGGTGGGGCCAACGTCCTGACTTTC.

The chain links TRBV6-5 to TRBJ1-2; 10 positions agree with TRBD1. The CDR3 loop spans 15 amino acids. With V trimmed by 2 bases and J by 5 bases, 5 bases remained unmatched. In germline, CDR1 is MNHEY, CDR2 SVGAGI. The CDR3 coding sequence is TGTGCCAGCAGTTACCGGGACAGGGGACAGTATGGCTACACCTTC. Encoded protein: CASSYRDRGQYGYTF.

This clonotype has only a few counts. V is TRBV9 and J is TRBJ2-1; possible D gene TRBD1, 6 bases. The CDR3 runs 13 residues. The V end lost 1 base, the J end lost 8 bases, and 10 bases lay between the germline ends. Germline V gene sequence: CDR1 SGDLS, CDR2 YYNGEE. DNA of the CDR3: TGTGCCAGCAGCGTAAACAGGGAAGATGAGCAGTTCTTC. It encodes CASSVNREDEQFF.

In DNA, the CDR3 is TGCAGTGCTCTCCGACAGGGGAGCACAGATACGCAGTATTTT. This gives the protein CSALRQGSTDTQYF. J is TRBJ2-3 and V is TRBV20-1; 8 positions match TRBD1. Germline V gene data show CDR1 as DFQATT and CDR2 as SNEGSKA (reference sequence). V dropped 5 bases and J dropped 0; count of bases not matched to a gene: 4. The CDR3 is 14 residues long.

This clonotype was seen a few times. This chain uses TRBV7-3 with TRBJ2-1; D unclear. Germline CDR1 SGHTA, CDR2 FQGTGA. The CDR3 contains 15 residues. The V end was cut by 4 bases, the J end by 1 base, with 11 bases between. The CDR3 DNA follows: TGTGCCAGCAGCTCCAGACCAGAGTCCTACAATGAGCAGTTCTTC. Translated: CASSSRPESYNEQFF.

In this sample, this clonotype turned up a few times. Here the CDR3 omits its conserved ending phenylalanine or tryptophan, so a read error is the likely source. V usage is TRBV2 and J usage is TRBJ1-4; D is possibly TRBD1 (6 bases). Trimming shortened V by 8 bases and J by 4 bases, and 17 bases separated the two germline ends. Germline V gene lookup returns CDR1 SNHLY and CDR2 FYNNEI. There are 15 residues in the CDR3. The CDR3 reads CASRSGGGGNEKLFS. CDR3 coding DNA: TGTGCCAGCCGATCGGGGGGCGGAGGTAATGAAAAACTGTTTTCT.

This clonotype was counted a few times. The rearrangement joins TRBV19 to TRBJ1-5; no clear D gene. Germline V gives CDR1 LNHDA, CDR2 SQIVND (reference sequence). V dropped 4 bases and J dropped 0 bases, with 7 bases sitting between them. This CDR3 is 14 amino acids long. CDR3 loop: CASSRAVSNQPQHF. As DNA, the CDR3 is TGTGCCAGTAGTAGGGCAGTTAGCAATCAGCCCCAGCATTTT.

A few counts support this clonotype. This rearrangement joins TRBV20-1 to TRBJ2-1, with D perhaps TRBD2 (5 bases). The CDR3 consists of 12 residues. The V end was cut by 6 bases, the J end by 1 base, with 7 bases between. CDR1 is DFQATT, CDR2 SNEGSKA, per germline (reference sequence). This CDR3 is CSAGESYNEQFF. The CDR3, as DNA: TGCAGTGCCGGGGAGTCCTACAATGAGCAGTTCTTC.

This clonotype has more than one count but fewer than ten. The J gene is TRBJ1-5, the V gene TRBV10-3; a weak D match, TRBD1 (5 bases). Germline CDR1 is ENHRY and CDR2 is SYGVKD. The V and J ends lost 2 bases and 7 bases respectively, with 12 bases between them. CDR3 length equals 14 residues. Here the CDR3 DNA reads TGTGCCATCAGTGAGAATGGGGGGAACCAGCCCCAGCATTTT. It encodes CAISENGGNQPQHF.

The rearrangement links TRBV18 to TRBJ2-3, with D unresolved. The length of the CDR3 is 13 residues. V was shortened by 5 bases and J by 4 bases, with 10 bases between the two germline ends. From germline, CDR1 is KGHSH and CDR2 LQKENI. Here the CDR3 reads CASSSSEPDTQYF. CDR3 nucleotides: TGTGCCAGCTCATCTTCAGAGCCAGATACGCAGTATTTT.

The genes are TRBV7-9 and TRBJ1-1; 8 bases map to TRBD1. There are 15 residues in the CDR3. Unmatched junction bases numbered 6, after V lost 0 bases and J lost 6 bases. Germline V lookup: CDR1 SEHNR, CDR2 FQNEAQ (reference sequence). This CDR3 reads CASSLARQGAAEAFF. DNA of the CDR3: TGTGCCAGCAGCTTAGCGCGGCAGGGGGCAGCTGAAGCTTTCTTT.

V gene TRBV5-6 combines with J gene TRBJ2-5, with 8 bases matching TRBD2. Germline trimming cut 0 bases from V and 4 bases from J; bases unmatched to any gene: 5. The CDR3 is 15 residues long. Germline V lookup: CDR1 SGHDT, CDR2 YYEEEE. The CDR3 nucleotides read TGTGCCAGCAGCTTGGGACTAGCGACCCGAGAGACCCAGTACTTC. Its translation is CASSLGLATRETQYF.

This clonotype was seen more than once but under ten times. A read error may produce the germline difference seen at one junction end. This chain connects TRBV7-9 to TRBJ2-1, with 11 bases matching TRBD2. This CDR3 has 19 amino acids. CDR1 is SEHNR and CDR2 is FQNEAQ in the germline V gene (reference sequence). For the CDR3, the DNA is TGTGCCAGCAGCTTAAGTATAGCGGGAGGGACGGGCGTCGACAACGAGCAGTTCTTC. Amino acid sequence: CASSLSIAGGTGVDNEQFF.

This chain uses TRBV21-1 with TRBJ2-5; the D call of TRBD1 is as the table states it, not checked on the DNA. TRBV21-1 is designated a pseudogene. The CDR3 is 15 amino acids. CDR3 in amino acids: CASRAHGTHQETQYF. The DNA for the CDR3 is TGTGCCAGCAGGGCACACGGGACACATCAAGAGACCCAGTACTTC.

The chain couples TRBV11-2 to TRBJ2-5; D unclear. The CDR3 is 15 amino acids. Germline assignment: CDR1 SGHAT and CDR2 FQNNGV. V was trimmed by 1 base and J by 1 base, leaving 10 bases between them. The CDR3 loop is CASSLGYGSQETQYF. The CDR3 DNA reads TGTGCCAGCAGCTTAGGATACGGCAGCCAAGAGACCCAGTACTTC.

The chain joins TRBV10-3 to TRBJ2-5; D perhaps matches TRBD2 (5 bases). The germline V gene has CDR1 ENHRY and CDR2 SYGVKD. The CDR3 extends over 14 amino acids. V was clipped by 3 bases and J by 4 bases, with 12 bases between them. The CDR3 coding sequence is TGTGCCATCAGTGAAACCCTAGCCCGAGAGACCCAGTACTTC. Amino acid sequence: CAISETLARETQYF.